This paragraph reports one TCR beta chain. This record comes from a study of T cell responses to AZD1222 COVID-19 vaccine. Using immunoSEQ multiplex PCR, the repertoire was profiled, and TCRdb retains in-frame clones only, with some absent. The sample lists around 78,000 clones, roughly nine tenths seen once, with under 1.5% in the top ten. Germline CDR1 is LGHDT and CDR2 is YNNKEL (reference sequence). The CDR3 totals 16 residues. The ends were cut back, 4 bases at V and 1 base at J, with 16 bases in the middle. The chain has TRBV3-1 (or the pseudogene TRBV3-2) and TRBJ1-1, with a possible D match to TRBD1 (5 bases). The receptor comes from an adult who received the AZD1222 COVID-19 vaccine. The sequences come from peripheral blood, collected 28 days after the second AZD1222 dose. CDR3 region: CASSLTPGPTNTEAFF. The CDR3 DNA sequence: TGTGCCAGCAGCCTAACTCCGGGACCTACGAACACTGAAGCTTTCTTT.